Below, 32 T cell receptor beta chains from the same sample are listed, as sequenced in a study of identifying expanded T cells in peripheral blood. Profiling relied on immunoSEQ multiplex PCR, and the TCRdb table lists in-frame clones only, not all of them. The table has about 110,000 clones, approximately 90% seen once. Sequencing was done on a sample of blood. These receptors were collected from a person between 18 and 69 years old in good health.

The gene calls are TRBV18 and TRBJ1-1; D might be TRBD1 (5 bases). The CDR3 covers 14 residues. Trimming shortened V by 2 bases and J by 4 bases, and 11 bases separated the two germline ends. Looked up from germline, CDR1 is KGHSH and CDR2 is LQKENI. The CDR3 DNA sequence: TGTGCCAGCTCACCAGGAGGGACGGGCACTGAAGCTTTCTTT. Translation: CASSPGGTGTEAFF.

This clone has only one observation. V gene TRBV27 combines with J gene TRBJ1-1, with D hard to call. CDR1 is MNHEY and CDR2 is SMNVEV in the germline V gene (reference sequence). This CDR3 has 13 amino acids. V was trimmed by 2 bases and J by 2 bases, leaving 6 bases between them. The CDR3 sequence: CASSLGPNTEAFF. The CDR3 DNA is TGTGCCAGCAGTTTAGGGCCAAACACTGAAGCTTTCTTT.

The CDR3 loop reads CASRPQGTSASEQYF. CDR3 nucleotide sequence: TGTGCCAGCAGGCCCCAAGGGACTAGCGCGAGTGAGCAGTACTTC. The chain is built from TRBV7-2 and TRBJ2-7; 10 bases map to TRBD2. V gave up 6 bases and J gave up 7 bases; unmatched junction bases: 12. The CDR3 extends over 15 amino acids. Germline assignment: CDR1 SGHTA and CDR2 FQGNSA. Full variable domain (missing parts from reference TRBV7-2 and TRBJ2-7): GAGVSQSPSNKVTEKGKDVELRCDPISGHTALYWYRQSLGQGLEFLIYFQGNSAPDKSGLPSDRFSAERTGGSVSTLTIQRTQQEDSAVYLCASRPQGTSASEQYFGPGTRLTVT.

CDR3 sequence reads: CASSLTTGAYGYTF. The CDR3 coding sequence is TGCGCCAGCAGCCTAACTACAGGGGCCTATGGCTACACCTTC. The chain is built from TRBV4-1 and TRBJ1-2; TRBD1 matches at 7 bases. Germline CDR1 is MGHRA and CDR2 is YSYEKL. This CDR3 is 14 amino acids long. Unmatched junction bases numbered 6, after V lost 4 bases and J lost 4 bases.

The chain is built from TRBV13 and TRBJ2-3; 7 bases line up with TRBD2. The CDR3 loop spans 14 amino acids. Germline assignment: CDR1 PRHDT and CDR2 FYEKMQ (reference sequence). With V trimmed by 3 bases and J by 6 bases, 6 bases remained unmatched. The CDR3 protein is CASSFRLAPDTQYF. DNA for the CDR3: TGTGCCAGCAGCTTTAGACTAGCCCCGGATACGCAGTATTTT.

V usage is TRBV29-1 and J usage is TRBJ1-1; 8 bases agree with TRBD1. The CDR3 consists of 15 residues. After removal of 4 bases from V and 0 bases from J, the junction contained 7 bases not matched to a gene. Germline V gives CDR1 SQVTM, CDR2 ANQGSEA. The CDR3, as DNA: TGCAGCGTTGGGACAGGGTGGGGGATGAACACTGAAGCTTTCTTT. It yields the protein CSVGTGWGMNTEAFF.

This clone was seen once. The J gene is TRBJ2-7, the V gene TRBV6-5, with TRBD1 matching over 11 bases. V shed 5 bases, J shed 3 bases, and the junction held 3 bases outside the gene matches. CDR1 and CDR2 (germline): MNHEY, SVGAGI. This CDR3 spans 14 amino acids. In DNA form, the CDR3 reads TGTGCCAGCAGTCCGGGACAGGGGGGCTACGAGCAGTACTTC. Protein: CASSPGQGGYEQYF.

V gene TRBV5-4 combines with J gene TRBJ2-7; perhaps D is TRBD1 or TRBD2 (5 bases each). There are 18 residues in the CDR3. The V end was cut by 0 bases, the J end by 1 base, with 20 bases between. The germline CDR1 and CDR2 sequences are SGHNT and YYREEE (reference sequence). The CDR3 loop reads CASSLDLDILGVSYEQYF. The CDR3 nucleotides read TGTGCCAGCAGCTTGGATCTGGACATCTTGGGGGTTTCCTACGAGCAGTACTTC.

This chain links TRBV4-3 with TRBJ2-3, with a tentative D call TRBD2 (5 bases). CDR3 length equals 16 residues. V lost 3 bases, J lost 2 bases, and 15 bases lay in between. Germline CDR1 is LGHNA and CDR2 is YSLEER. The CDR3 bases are TGCGCCAGCAGCCAGCTGGCGGGCAGGTTCACAGATACGCAGTATTTT. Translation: CASSQLAGRFTDTQYF.

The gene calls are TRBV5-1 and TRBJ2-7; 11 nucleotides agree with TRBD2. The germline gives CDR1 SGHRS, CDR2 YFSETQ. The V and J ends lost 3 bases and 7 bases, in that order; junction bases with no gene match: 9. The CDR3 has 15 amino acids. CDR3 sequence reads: CASSYTSGGGREQYF. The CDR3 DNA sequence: TGCGCCAGCAGCTATACTAGCGGGGGAGGTCGGGAGCAGTACTTC.

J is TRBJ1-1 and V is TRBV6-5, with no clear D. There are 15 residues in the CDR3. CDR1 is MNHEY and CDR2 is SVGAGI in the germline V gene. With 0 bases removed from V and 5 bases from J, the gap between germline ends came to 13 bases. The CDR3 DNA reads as TGTGCCAGCAGTTACTCGCATGCGGGCCGGACTGAAGCTTTCTTT. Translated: CASSYSHAGRTEAFF.

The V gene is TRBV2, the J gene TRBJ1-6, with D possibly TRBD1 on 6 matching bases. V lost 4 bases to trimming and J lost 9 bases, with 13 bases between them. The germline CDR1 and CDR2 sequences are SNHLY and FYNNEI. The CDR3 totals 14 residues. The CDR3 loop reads CASSVGEGGSPLHF. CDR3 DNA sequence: TGTGCCAGCAGTGTTGGTGAAGGGGGTTCACCCCTCCACTTT.

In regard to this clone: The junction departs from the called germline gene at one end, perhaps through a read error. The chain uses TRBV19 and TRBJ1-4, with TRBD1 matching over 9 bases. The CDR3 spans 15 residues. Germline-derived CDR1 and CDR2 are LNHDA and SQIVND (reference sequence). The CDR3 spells CTSSPGTGFNEKLFF. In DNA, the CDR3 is TGTACCAGTAGTCCCGGGACAGGGTTTAATGAAAAACTGTTTTTT. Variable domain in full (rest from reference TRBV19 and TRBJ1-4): DGGITQSPKYLFRKEGQNVTLSCEQNLNHDAMYWYRQDPGQGLRLIYYSQIVNDFQKGDIAEGYSVSREKKESFPLTVTSAQKNPTAFYLCTSSPGTGFNEKLFFGSGTQLSVL.

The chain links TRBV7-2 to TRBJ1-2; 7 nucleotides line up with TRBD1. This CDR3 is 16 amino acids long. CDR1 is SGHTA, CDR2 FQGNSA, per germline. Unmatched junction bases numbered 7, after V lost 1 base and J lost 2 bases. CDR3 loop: CASSLDQGQLNYGYTF. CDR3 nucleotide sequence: TGTGCCAGCAGCTTAGATCAGGGACAGCTAAACTATGGCTACACCTTC. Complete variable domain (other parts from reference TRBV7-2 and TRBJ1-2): GAGVSQSPSNKVTEKGKDVELRCDPISGHTALYWYRQSLGQGLEFLIYFQGNSAPDKSGLPSDRFSAERTGGSVSTLTIQRTQQEDSAVYLCASSLDQGQLNYGYTFGSGTRLTVV.

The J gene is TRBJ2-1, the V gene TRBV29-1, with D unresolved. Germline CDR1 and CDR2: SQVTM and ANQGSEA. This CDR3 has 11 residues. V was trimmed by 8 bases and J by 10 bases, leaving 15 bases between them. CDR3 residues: CSHYRFGEQFF. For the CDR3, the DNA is TGCAGCCACTATCGGTTTGGAGAGCAGTTCTTC.

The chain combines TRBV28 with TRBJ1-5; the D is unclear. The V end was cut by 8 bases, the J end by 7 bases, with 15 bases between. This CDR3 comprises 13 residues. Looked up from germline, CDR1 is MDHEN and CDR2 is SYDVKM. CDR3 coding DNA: TGTGCCAGCCGTGTGGGAAAAGACCAGCCCCAGCATTTT. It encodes CASRVGKDQPQHF.

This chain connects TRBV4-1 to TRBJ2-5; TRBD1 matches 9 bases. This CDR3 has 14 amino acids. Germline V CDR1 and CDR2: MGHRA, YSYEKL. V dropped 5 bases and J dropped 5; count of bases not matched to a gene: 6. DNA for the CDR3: TGCGCCAGCAGCGACAGGGGGTCTCTGGAGACCCAGTACTTC. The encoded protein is CASSDRGSLETQYF.

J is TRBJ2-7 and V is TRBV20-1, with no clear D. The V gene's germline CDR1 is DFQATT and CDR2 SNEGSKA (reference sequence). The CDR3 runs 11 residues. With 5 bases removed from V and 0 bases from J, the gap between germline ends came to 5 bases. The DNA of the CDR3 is TGCAGTGCTCCAGCCTCCTACGAGCAGTACTTC. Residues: CSAPASYEQYF.

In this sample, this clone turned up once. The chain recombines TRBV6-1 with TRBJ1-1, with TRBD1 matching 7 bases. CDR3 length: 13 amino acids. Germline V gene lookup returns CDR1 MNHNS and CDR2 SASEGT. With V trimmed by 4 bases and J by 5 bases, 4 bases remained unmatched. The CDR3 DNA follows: TGTGCCAGCAGTGCGGGACAGTTAACTGAAGCTTTCTTT. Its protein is CASSAGQLTEAFF.

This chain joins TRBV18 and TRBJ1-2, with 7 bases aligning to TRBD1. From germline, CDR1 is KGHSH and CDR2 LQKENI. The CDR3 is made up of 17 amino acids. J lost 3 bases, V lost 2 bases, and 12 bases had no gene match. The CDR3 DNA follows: TGTGCCAGCTCACCATCTTTGACAGGGTTGGGTGACTATGGCTACACCTTC. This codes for CASSPSLTGLGDYGYTF.

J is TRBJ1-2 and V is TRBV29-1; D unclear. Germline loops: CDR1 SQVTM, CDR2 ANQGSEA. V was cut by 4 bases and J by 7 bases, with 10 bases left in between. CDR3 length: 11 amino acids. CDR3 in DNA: TGCAGCGTTGGGAGTTCTAGTGGCTACACCTTC. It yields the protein CSVGSSSGYTF.

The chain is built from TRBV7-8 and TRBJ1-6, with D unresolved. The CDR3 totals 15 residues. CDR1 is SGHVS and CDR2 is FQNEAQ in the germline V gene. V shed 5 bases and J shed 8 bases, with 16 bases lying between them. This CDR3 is CASSPTRLGHSPLHF. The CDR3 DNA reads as TGTGCCAGCAGCCCTACCCGACTTGGGCATTCACCCCTCCACTTT. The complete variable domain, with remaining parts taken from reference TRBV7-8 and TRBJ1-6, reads GAGVSQSPRYKVAKRGQDVALRCDPISGHVSLFWYQQALGQGPEFLTYFQNEAQLDKSGLPSDRFFAERPEGSVSTLKIQRTQQEDSAVYLCASSPTRLGHSPLHFGNGTRLTVT.

CDR3 DNA: TGTGCCAGCAGCCCCAGCGGCGGCCTCTACAATGAGCAGTTCTTC. Translated: CASSPSGGLYNEQFF. The chain combines TRBV11-2 with TRBJ2-1; the D gene is possibly TRBD2 (5 bases). V was clipped by 5 bases and J by 3 bases, with 14 bases between them. Per the germline V gene, CDR1 is SGHAT and CDR2 is FQNNGV. The CDR3 sequence is 15 residues long.

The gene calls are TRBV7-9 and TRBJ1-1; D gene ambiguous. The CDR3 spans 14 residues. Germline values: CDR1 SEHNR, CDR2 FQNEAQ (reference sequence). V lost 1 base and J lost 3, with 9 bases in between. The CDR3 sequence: CASSLVWADTEAFF. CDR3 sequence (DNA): TGTGCCAGCAGCTTAGTTTGGGCGGACACTGAAGCTTTCTTT.

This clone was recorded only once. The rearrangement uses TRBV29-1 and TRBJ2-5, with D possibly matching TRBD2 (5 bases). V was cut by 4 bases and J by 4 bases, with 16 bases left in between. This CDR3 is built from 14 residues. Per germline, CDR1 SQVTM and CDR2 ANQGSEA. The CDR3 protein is CSVVRVARGETQYF. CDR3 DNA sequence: TGCAGCGTTGTTAGGGTGGCCCGGGGAGAGACCCAGTACTTC.

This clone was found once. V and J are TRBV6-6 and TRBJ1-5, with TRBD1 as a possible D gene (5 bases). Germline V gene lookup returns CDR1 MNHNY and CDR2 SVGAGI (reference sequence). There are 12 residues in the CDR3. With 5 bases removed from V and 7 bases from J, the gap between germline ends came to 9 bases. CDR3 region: CASSGGRQPQHF. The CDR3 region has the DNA TGTGCCAGCAGTGGGGGACGCCAGCCCCAGCATTTT.

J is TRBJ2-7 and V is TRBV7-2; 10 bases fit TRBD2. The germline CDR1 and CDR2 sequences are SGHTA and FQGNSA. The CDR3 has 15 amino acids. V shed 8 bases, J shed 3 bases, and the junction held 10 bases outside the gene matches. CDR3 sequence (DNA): TGTGCCAGCGGGGCTAGCGGGGGCGAACTCTACGAGCAGTACTTC. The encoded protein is CASGASGGELYEQYF.

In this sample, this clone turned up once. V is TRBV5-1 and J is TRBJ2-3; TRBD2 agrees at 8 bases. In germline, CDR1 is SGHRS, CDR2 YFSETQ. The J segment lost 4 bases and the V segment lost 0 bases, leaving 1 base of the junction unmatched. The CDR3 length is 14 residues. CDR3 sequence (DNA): TGCGCCAGCAGCTTGGGACTAGCGTCAGATACGCAGTATTTT. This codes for CASSLGLASDTQYF.

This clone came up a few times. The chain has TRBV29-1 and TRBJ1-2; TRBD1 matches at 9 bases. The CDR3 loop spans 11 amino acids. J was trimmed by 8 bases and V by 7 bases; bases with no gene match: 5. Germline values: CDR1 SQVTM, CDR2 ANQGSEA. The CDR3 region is CSADRGRGYTF. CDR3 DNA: TGCAGCGCGGACAGGGGACGGGGCTACACCTTC. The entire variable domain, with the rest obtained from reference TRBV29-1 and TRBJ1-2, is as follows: SAVISQKPSRDICQRGTSLTIQCQVDSQVTMMFWYRQQPGQSLTLIATANQGSEATYESGFVIDKFPISRPNLTFSTLTVSNMSPEDSSIYLCSADRGRGYTFGSGTRLTVV.

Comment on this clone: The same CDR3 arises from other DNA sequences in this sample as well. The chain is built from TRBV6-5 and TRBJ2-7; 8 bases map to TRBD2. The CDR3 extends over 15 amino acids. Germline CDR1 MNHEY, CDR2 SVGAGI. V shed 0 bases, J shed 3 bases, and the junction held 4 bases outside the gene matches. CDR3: CASSYSTSGGYEQYF. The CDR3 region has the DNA TGTGCCAGCAGTTACTCGACCAGCGGGGGCTACGAGCAGTACTTC.

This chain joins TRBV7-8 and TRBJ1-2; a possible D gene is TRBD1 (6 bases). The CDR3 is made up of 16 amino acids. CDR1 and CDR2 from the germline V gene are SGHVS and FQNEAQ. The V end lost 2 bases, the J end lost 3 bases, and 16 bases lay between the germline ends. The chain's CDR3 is CASSLPRTATYYGYTF. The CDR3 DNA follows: TGTGCCAGCAGCTTACCTCGGACAGCGACTTACTATGGCTACACCTTC.

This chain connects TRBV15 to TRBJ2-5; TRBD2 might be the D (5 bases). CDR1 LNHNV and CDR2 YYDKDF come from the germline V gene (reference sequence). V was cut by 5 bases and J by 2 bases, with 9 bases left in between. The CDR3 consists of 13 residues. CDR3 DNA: TGTGCCACCAGCGGCCGGGGACAAGAGACCCAGTACTTC. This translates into CATSGRGQETQYF.